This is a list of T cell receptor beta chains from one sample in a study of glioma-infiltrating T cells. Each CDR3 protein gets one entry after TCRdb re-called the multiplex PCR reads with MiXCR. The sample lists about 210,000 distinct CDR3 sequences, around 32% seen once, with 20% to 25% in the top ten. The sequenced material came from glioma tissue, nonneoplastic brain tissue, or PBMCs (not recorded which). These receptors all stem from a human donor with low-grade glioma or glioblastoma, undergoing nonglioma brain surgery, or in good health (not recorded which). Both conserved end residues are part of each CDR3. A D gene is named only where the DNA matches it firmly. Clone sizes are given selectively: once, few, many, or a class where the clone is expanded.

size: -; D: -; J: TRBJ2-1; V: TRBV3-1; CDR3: CASSQEPTWAGNEQFF; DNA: TGTGCCAGCAGCCAAGAGCCTACCTGGGCCGGCAATGAGCAGTTCTTC
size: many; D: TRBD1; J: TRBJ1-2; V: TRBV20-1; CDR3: CSASTGQGIFGYTF; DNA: TGCAGTGCTAGTACAGGACAGGGAATCTTTGGCTACACCTTC
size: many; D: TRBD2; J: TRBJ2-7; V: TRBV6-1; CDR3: CASRGLADPSYEQYF; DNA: TGTGCCAGCAGGGGACTAGCGGACCCTTCCTACGAGCAGTACTTC
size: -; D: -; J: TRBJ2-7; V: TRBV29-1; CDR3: CSVGDGSEQYF; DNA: TGCAGCGTTGGGGACGGCAGCGAGCAGTACTTC
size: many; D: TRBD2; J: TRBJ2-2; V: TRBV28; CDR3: CASRQLAGGQTGELFF; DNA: TGTGCCAGCAGACAACTAGCGGGAGGACAAACCGGGGAGCTGTTTTTT
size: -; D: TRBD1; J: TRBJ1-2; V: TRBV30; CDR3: CAWSRTGANYGYTF; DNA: TGTGCCTGGAGTCGGACAGGAGCTAACTATGGCTACACCTTC
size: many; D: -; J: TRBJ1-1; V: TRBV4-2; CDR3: CASSQGFGPGAEAFF; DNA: TGTGCCAGCAGCCAGGGGTTTGGGCCGGGAGCTGAAGCTTTCTTT
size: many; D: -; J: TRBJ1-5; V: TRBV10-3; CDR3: CAISEWDSNQPQHF; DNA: TGTGCCATCAGTGAGTGGGACAGCAATCAGCCCCAGCATTTT
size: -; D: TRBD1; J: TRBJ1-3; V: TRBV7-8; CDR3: CASSSGQSSGNTIYF; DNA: TGTGCCAGCAGCTCGGGACAGAGCTCTGGAAACACCATATATTTT
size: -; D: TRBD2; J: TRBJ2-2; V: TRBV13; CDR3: CASSFRLAGEIGELFF; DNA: TGTGCCAGCAGCTTTCGGCTAGCGGGAGAAATCGGGGAGCTGTTTTTT
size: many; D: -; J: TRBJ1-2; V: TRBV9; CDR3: CASSLNSRGYTF; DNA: TGTGCCAGCAGCTTGAACAGTCGTGGCTACACCTTC
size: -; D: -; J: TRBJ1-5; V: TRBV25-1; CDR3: CARSETYNDQPQHF; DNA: TGTGCCAGAAGTGAAACCTACAACGATCAGCCCCAGCATTTT
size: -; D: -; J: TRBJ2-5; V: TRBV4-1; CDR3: CASSPAQQQETQYF; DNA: TGCGCCAGCAGCCCGGCACAGCAGCAAGAGACCCAGTACTTC
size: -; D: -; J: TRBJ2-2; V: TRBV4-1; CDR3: CASSTRSGGELFF; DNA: TGCGCCAGCAGCACCCGTTCGGGCGGGGAGCTGTTTTTT
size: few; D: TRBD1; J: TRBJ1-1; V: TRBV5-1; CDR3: CASSPGQPMNTEAFF; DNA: TGCGCCAGCAGCCCGGGACAGCCCATGAACACTGAAGCTTTCTTT
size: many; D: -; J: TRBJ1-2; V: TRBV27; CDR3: CATADAAGYTF; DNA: TGTGCCACAGCTGACGCAGCCGGCTACACCTTC
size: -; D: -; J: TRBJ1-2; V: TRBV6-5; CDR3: CSSSSSGYGYPF; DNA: TGTTCCAGCAGTTCCTCGGGCTATGGATACCCCTTC
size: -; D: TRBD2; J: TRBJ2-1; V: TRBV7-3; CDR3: CASSLTRASGKNEQFF; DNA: TGTGCCAGCAGCTTAACGAGGGCTAGCGGAAAGAATGAGCAGTTCTTC
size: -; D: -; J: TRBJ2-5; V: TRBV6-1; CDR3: CASSTRPGHEGETQYF; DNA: TGTGCCAGCAGTACCAGACCCGGACATGAAGGAGAGACCCAGTACTTC
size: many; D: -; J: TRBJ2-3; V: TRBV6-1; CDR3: CATELRGDTQYF; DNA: TGTGCCACCGAGTTGAGAGGGGATACGCAGTATTTT
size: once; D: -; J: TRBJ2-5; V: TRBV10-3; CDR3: CAISDVVTGTQYF; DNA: TGTGCCATCAGTGACGTGGTGACAGGGACCCAGTACTTC
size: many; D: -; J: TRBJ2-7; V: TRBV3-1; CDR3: CASSQEINNYEQYF; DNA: TGTGCCAGCAGCCAAGAGATCAATAACTACGAGCAGTACTTC
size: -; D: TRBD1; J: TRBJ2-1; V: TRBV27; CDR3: CASSSGQAVNEQFF; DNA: TGTGCCAGCAGTTCGGGACAGGCCGTCAATGAGCAGTTCTTC
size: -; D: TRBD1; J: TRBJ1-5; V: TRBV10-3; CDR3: CAIRGTGEDQHQHF; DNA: TGTGCCATCAGAGGGACAGGGGAGGATCAGCACCAGCATTTT
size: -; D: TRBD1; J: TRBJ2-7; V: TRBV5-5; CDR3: CASSFRTGDYEQYF; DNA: TGTGCCAGCAGCTTCAGGACAGGGGACTACGAGCAGTACTTC
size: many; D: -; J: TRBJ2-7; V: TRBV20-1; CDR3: CSARDMGGIAYEQYF; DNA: TGCAGTGCTAGAGATATGGGAGGAATAGCTTACGAGCAGTACTTC
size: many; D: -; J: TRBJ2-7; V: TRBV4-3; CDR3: CASSPSWGSSYEQYF; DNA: TGCGCCAGCAGCCCCTCGTGGGGTTCCTCCTACGAGCAGTACTTC
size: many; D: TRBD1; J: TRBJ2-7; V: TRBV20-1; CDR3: CSARATGTGGYEQYF; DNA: TGCAGTGCTAGAGCGACCGGGACAGGGGGCTACGAGCAGTACTTC
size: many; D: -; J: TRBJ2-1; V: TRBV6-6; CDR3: CASSYPEIAYNEQFF; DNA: TGTGCCAGCAGTTACCCGGAGATCGCCTACAATGAGCAGTTCTTC
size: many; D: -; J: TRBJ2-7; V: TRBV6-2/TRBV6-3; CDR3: CASDATGYYEQYF; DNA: TGTGCCAGCGATGCTACCGGGTACTACGAGCAGTACTTC
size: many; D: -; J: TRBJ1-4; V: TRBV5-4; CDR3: CASSLQGGGEKLFF; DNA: TGTGCCAGCAGTCTACAGGGAGGTGGTGAAAAACTGTTTTTT
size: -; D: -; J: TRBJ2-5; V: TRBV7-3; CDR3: CASSSDIPTQYF; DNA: TGTGCCAGCAGCTCAGATATACCGACCCAGTACTTC
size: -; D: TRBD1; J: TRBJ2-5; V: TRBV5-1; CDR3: CASSGTGNQETQYF; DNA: TGCGCCAGCAGCGGGACAGGGAACCAAGAGACCCAGTACTTC
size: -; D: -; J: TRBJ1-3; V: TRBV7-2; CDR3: CASSRDSDSGNTIYF; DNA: TGTGCCAGCAGCCGGGACTCTGACTCTGGAAACACCATATATTTT
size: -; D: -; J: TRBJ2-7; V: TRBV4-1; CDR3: CASSQQPTSRRNYEQYF; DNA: TGCGCCAGCAGCCAGCAGCCAACTAGCCGGAGAAACTACGAGCAGTACTTC
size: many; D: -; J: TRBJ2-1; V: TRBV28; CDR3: CASSPTIYNEQFF; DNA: TGTGCCAGTTCACCGACTATCTACAATGAGCAGTTCTTC
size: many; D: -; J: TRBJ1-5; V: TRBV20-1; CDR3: CSAQYGGTQPQHF; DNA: TGCAGTGCGCAATACGGGGGTACCCAGCCCCAGCATTTT
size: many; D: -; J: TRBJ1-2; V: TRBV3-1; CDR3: CASSQVYTDYGYTF; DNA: TGTGCCAGCAGCCAAGTTTACACAGACTATGGCTACACCTTC
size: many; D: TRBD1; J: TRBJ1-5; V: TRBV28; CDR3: CASIRTGGQGLYQPQHF; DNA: TGTGCCAGCATTAGGACCGGGGGACAGGGCCTTTACCAGCCCCAGCATTTT
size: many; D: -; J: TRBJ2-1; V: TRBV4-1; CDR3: CASRRTHWMGYNEQFF; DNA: TGCGCCAGCAGACGTACTCACTGGATGGGTTACAATGAGCAGTTCTTC
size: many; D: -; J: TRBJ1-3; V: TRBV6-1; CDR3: CASRNMENTIYF; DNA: TGTGCCAGCAGGAATATGGAAAACACCATATATTTT
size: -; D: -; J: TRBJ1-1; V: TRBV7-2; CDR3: CASTLGIKTEAFF; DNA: TGTGCCAGCACCCTAGGAATAAAAACTGAAGCTTTCTTT
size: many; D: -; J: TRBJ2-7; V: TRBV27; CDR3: CASSSRGLGPSSEQYF; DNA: TGTGCCAGCAGTTCTCGGGGTTTAGGGCCCTCATCCGAGCAGTACTTC
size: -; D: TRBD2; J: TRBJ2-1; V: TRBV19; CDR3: CASSTITGLAQGNEQFF; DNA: TGTGCCAGTAGCACTATTACGGGACTAGCTCAGGGGAATGAGCAGTTCTTC
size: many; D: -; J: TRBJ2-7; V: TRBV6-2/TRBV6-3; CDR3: CASSYRGSPYEQYF; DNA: TGTGCCAGCAGTTATAGAGGGTCCCCCTACGAGCAGTACTTC